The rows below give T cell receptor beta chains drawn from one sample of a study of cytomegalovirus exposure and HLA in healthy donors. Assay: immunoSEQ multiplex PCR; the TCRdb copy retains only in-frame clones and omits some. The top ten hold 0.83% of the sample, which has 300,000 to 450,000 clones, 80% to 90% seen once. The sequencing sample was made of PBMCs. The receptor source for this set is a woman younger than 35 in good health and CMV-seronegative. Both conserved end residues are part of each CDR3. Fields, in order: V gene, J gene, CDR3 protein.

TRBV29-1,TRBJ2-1,CSVEDVRTSSDNEQFF
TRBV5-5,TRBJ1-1,CASSVNRDPTEAFF
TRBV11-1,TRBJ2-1,CASSSPTGSNHPNEQFF
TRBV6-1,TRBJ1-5,CASSEAQINQPQHF
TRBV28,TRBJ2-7,CASSQERELAEQYF
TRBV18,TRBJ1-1,CASSGRTGTMNTEAFF
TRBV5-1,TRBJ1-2,CASSFGGDYGYTF
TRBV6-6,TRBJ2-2,CASSSKDRGATGELFF
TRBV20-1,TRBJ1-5,CSASETLTQHF
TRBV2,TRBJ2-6,CASSEVGGLSGANVLTF
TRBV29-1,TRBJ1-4,CSVEVRANRGEKLFF
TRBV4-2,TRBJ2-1,CASSQPSGQNEQFF
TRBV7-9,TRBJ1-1,CASSLGTPEAFF
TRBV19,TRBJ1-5,CASSIGSSGGNQPQHF
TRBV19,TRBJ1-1,CASTRTQGTEAFF
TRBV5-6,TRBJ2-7,CASSIGTSGSSMAYEQYF
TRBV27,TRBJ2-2,CASSWFSNRGITGELFF
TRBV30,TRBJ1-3,CAWSPGVGNTIYF
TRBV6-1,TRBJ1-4,CASSEVPTGGREKLFF
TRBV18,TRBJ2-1,CASSAGGAIYEQFF
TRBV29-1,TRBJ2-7,CSVLPGGSYEQYF
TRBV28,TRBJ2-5,CASSSESQYF
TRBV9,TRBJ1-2,CASSAGGEFNYGYTF
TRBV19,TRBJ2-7,CASSIIPGSYEQYF
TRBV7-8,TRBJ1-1,CASSYYRDTEAFF
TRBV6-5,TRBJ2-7,CASSLNRHPTYEQYF
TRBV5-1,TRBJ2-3,CASSLLLAGPTDTQYF
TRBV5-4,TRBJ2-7,CASSRGDSSYEQYF
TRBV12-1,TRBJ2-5,CASSSGGGGAPETQYF
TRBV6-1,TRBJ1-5,CASSAGSAPYSNQPQHF
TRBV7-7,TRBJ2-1,CASSRGGGSYNEQFF
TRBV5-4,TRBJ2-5,CASTIGLAEETQYF
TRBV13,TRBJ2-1,CASSSDYLREQFF
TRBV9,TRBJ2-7,CASSVSPGSDEQYF
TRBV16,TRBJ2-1,CASSQYPPTSGSLDEQFF
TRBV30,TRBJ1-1,CACSSNRDFTEAFF
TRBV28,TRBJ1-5,CASSLIAQVSNQPQHF
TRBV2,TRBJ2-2,CASSEGTKGGELFF
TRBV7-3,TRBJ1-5,CASSQRDRGSLSNQPQHF
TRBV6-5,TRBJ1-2,CASSYGTGVNTF
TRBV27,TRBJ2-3,CASRLGGGRREERDTQYF
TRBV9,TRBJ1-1,CASSNMNTEAFF
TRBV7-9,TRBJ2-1,CASSFSPGTSGSNEQFF
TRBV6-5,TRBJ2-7,CASRNSGTVPYEQYF
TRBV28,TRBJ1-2,CASRQLRDNLYGYTF
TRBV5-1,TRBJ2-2,CASSLEWGHTGELFF
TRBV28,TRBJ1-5,CASSFRRTGSGQPQHF
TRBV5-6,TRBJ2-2,CASSLVGGGLGSGELFF
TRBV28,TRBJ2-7,CASSRSRGGSYEQYF
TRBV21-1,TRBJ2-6,CASSKPRTGRNVLTF
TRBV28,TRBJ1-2,CASSPWDKAYGYTF
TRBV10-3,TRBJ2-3,CAITRGDKPDTQYF
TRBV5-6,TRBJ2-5,CASSQGPGQETQYF
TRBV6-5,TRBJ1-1,CASSSRTGGYTEAFF